Here is one TCR beta chain with its context. Its matching antigen is unknown. This may stem from a read error, because a much larger clone lies one nucleotide away. This CDR3 is built from 16 residues. The ends lost 1 base at V and 0 bases at J; junction bases unmatched: 4. The germline gives CDR1 MNHEY, CDR2 SVGAGI. This specimen comes from a study of CD8+CD57+ T cells in acquired aplastic anemia. Across the whole study: The DNA of sorted CD4+ and CD8+ cells averaged approximately 3.3 ug. CD4+ cell libraries from healthy donors averaged roughly 10 million reads.

TCR beta VDJ and CDR3 were profiled, and genomic DNA was the template. TCRdb processed the reads anew with MiXCR; each CDR3 protein has one entry. This table has about 160,000 distinct CDR3 sequences, around 40% appearing once. General study results and limits: Patients did not significantly differ from controls in CD8+ Simpson's diversity. Both patients and controls carried the same twenty-nine CD8+ CDR3 sequences.

This receptor was obtained from a human donor in good health. V and J are TRBV6-5 and TRBJ1-2; 8 bases fit TRBD1. Sequenced input: sorted CD4+, CD8+, or CD8+CD57+ T cells (not recorded which) from PBMCs. The CDR3 nucleotides are TGTGCCAGCAGTTACTGGGGACAGGAGGCTAACTATGGCTACACCTTC. This encodes CASSYWGQEANYGYTF.